This T cell receptor beta chain was found in a study of T-cell memory formation after mild COVID-19. Study-level information: Largely donor-specific sequence clusters came from two donors. Findings and limits, study-wide: CD4+ clones that contracted lay mainly in CM and EM; CD8+ ones lay in EMRA.

This CDR3 spans 15 amino acids. Looked up from germline, CDR1 is SGHAT and CDR2 is FQNNGV. V was clipped by 2 bases and J by 2 bases, with 7 bases between them. The authors produced TCR alpha and TCR beta cDNA libraries with sample barcodes and UMIs by 5'RACE using constant-segment primers. TCRdb re-called the 5' RACE reads through MiXCR, storing one row per CDR3 protein. Among approximately 89,000 distinct CDR3 sequences listed, 10% to 15% were seen once. With respect to this clonotype: The target antigen is unknown.

Sequenced: PBMCs or a T cell subset sorted from them (not recorded which). This rearrangement joins TRBV11-2 to TRBJ2-6; D is unclear. This sequence originates from a man younger than 35 who had mild COVID-19 (a few samples of this study predate the infection). Cell type and time point are not known. The CDR3, as DNA: TGTGCCAGCAGCTTAATAGGGCCTGGGGCCAACGTCCTGACTTTC. Protein: CASSLIGPGANVLTF.